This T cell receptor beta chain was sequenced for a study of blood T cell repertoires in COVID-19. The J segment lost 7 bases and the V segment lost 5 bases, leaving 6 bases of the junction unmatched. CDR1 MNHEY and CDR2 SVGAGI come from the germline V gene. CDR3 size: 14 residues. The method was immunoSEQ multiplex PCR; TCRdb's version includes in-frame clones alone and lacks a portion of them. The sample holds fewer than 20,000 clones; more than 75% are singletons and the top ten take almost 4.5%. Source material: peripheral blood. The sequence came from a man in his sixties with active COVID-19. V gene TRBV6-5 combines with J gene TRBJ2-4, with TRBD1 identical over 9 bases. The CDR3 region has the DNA TGTGCCAGCAGTCGGGGACAGGGTTTGAACATTCAGTACTTC. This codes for CASSRGQGLNIQYF.